Listed below are T cell receptor beta chains from one sample, sequenced in a study of T cell responses to AZD1222 COVID-19 vaccine. TCRdb's copy holds only in-frame clones and misses some; the assay was immunoSEQ multiplex PCR. The sample has 65,000 to 85,000 clones; around nine tenths are singletons. The specimen comprised peripheral blood, sampled on day 0 of AZD1222 vaccination. These receptors were collected from an adult in good health. The CDR3 runs from the conserved cysteine through the conserved F or W. Fields, in order: CDR3 DNA, CDR3 protein, clone size, V gene, D gene, J gene. The D gene is left open where the match is weak. Where a row states a size, it is once, few, many or the class of an expanded clone; other rows omit it.

TGTGCCAGCAGCCAAGGGGGAGCCCAAGAGACCCAGTACTTC CASSQGGAQETQYF NA TRBV4-2 NA TRBJ2-5
TGTGCGGTTGACAGTGATAGCAATCAGCCCCAGCATTTT CAVDSDSNQPQHF NA TRBV30 NA TRBJ1-5
TGTGCCAGTATCCCACCGGGGCCTCGCAATCAGCCCCAGCATTTT CASIPPGPRNQPQHF NA TRBV19 NA TRBJ1-5
TGTGCCAGCAGTTTGGGGTTTGAGACCCAGTACTTC CASSLGFETQYF NA TRBV5-5 NA TRBJ2-5
TGTGCCAGCAGCTTGGAGGGTTGGGCTGAAGCTTTCTTT CASSLEGWAEAFF NA TRBV5-6 NA TRBJ1-1
TGTGCCTGGACCCGGACAGTCGGAGGCTACACCTTC CAWTRTVGGYTF once TRBV30 NA TRBJ1-2
TGTGCCAGCAGTTTAAGTTCAGGCTCCTACGAGCAGTACTTC CASSLSSGSYEQYF NA TRBV27 NA TRBJ2-7
TGTGCCAGCAGTGCCGGGTTCCCGGGACAGGGCAGGTCCCAGTACTTC CASSAGFPGQGRSQYF NA TRBV27 TRBD1 TRBJ2-5
TGTGCCAGCAGGGGCCGACTAGCGCCGAGCTCCTACGAGCAGTACTTC CASRGRLAPSSYEQYF NA TRBV6-6 TRBD2 TRBJ2-7
TGCAGCGTCCGATATTTGGACTCTTACAATGAGCAGTTCTTC CSVRYLDSYNEQFF NA TRBV29-1 NA TRBJ2-1
TGTGCCAGCCTCCTAACGGGGACCGCCTCCTTCGGCTACACCTTC CASLLTGTASFGYTF NA TRBV2 NA TRBJ1-2
TGTGCCAGCAGCTCGGGACTAGCGGGAGCCCCAGATACGCAGTATTTT CASSSGLAGAPDTQYF NA TRBV7-3 TRBD2 TRBJ2-3
TGCGCCAGCAGCAAGTCCGGGACACAGAACACCGGGGAGCTGTTTTTT CASSKSGTQNTGELFF NA TRBV5-1 NA TRBJ2-2
TGTGCCAGCTCATCACAGGGTGCCGAGACCCAGTACTTC CASSSQGAETQYF NA TRBV18 NA TRBJ2-5
TGTGCCAGCAGACAAGACAGGGGTTCCTATAATTCACCCCTCCACTTT CASRQDRGSYNSPLHF NA TRBV27 TRBD1 TRBJ1-6
TGCAGCGTCTCACTCGGTAATGGCTACACCTTC CSVSLGNGYTF few TRBV29-1 NA TRBJ1-2
TGTGCCAGCAGCCTCTACGCGGGGATGGGTGAAAAACTGTTTTTT CASSLYAGMGEKLFF NA TRBV7-6 NA TRBJ1-4
NA CASSSSTGGQETQYF NA TRBV28 NA TRBJ2-5
TGTGCCAGCAGCGGACACACAGGGGGCCGCTACTATGGCTACACCTTC CASSGHTGGRYYGYTF NA TRBV7-9 TRBD1 TRBJ1-2
TGTGCCAGCAGCCCCATGGGGCGGGGCCTCTATGGCTACACCTTC CASSPMGRGLYGYTF NA TRBV7-9 NA TRBJ1-2
TGTGCCAGCAGCCACGGGCAGGGGGAAGAGACCCAGTACTTC CASSHGQGEETQYF NA TRBV4-2 TRBD1 TRBJ2-5
TGTGCCACCAGCAGAGTAGCACTGCCCACAGATACGCAGTATTTT CATSRVALPTDTQYF NA TRBV15 NA TRBJ2-3
TGTGCCAGTACTCCTACTAGCGGGGGCTACAATGAGCAGTTCTTC CASTPTSGGYNEQFF NA TRBV19 TRBD2 TRBJ2-1
TGTGCCAGCAGCCACCACAGGGGGATCACTGAAGCTTTCTTT CASSHHRGITEAFF NA TRBV3-1/TRBV3-2 TRBD1 TRBJ1-1
TGTGCCAGCAGCTTTCGCCGCGGCTACACCTTC CASSFRRGYTF NA TRBV5-8 NA TRBJ1-2
TGTGCCAGCAGTTTAGGCAGGGGTCTGTCTGGGGCCAACGTCCTGACTTTC CASSLGRGLSGANVLTF NA TRBV27 NA TRBJ2-6
TGTGCCAGCAGCCCCGGGGGTTACTCCTACAATGAGCAGTTCTTC CASSPGGYSYNEQFF NA TRBV3-1/TRBV3-2 NA TRBJ2-1
TGTGCCAGCAGCCAAGTCCTGGAAGGGACTGAAGCTTTCTTT CASSQVLEGTEAFF NA TRBV14 NA TRBJ1-1
TGCGCCAGCACGCGCGGAGGGGATACGCAGTATTTT CASTRGGDTQYF NA TRBV5-1 NA TRBJ2-3
TGCGCCAGCAGCCCTGGGGGTCCGACAGATACGCAGTATTTT CASSPGGPTDTQYF NA TRBV5-1 NA TRBJ2-3
TGTGCCAGCGCCCTGGGGGGAACTAATGAAAAACTGTTTTTT CASALGGTNEKLFF NA TRBV7-8 NA TRBJ1-4
TGTGCCAGCAGCCCGGGGTATCAGGCCCGGGGGGCCTACGAGCAGTACTTC CASSPGYQARGAYEQYF few TRBV11-2 TRBD2 TRBJ2-7
TGTGCCAGCAGCTTGGGTCTAAACACTGAAGCTTTCTTT CASSLGLNTEAFF NA TRBV11-2 NA TRBJ1-1
TGTGCCAGCAGCTACCGCTGGGATCAGCCCCAGCATTTT CASSYRWDQPQHF NA TRBV4-2 NA TRBJ1-5
TGCGCCAGCAGCTTGGTTAGGACTACCCTCTCTGGGGCCAACGTCCTGACTTTC CASSLVRTTLSGANVLTF NA TRBV5-1 NA TRBJ2-6
TGCGCCAGCAGCTTGGGACAGCCTGGAAACACCATATATTTT CASSLGQPGNTIYF once TRBV5-1 NA TRBJ1-3
TGTGCCAGCGAAACCGGGACAGGGTTGTTCTTC CASETGTGLFF NA TRBV3-1/TRBV3-2 TRBD1 TRBJ2-1
TGCGCCAGCAGCACCGGGAGGGCCAATACCTACAGACGTGAGCAGTTCTTC CASSTGRANTYRREQFF NA TRBV5-1 TRBD2 TRBJ2-1
TGTGCCAGCAGCTTGGCGGGGGGAGGGGGCAGAGAGACCCAGTACTTC CASSLAGGGGRETQYF NA TRBV5-4 NA TRBJ2-5
TGTGCCAGCAGCTCTGAAGCTAGTATTGAGCAGTTCTTC CASSSEASIEQFF NA TRBV7-9 NA TRBJ2-1
TGTGCCTGGACTCACTTGGGGGCGGGAGGTAACAATGAGCAGTTCTTC CAWTHLGAGGNNEQFF NA TRBV30 TRBD2 TRBJ2-1
TGTGCCAGCAGCGATCCGGGACAGAAGAGCTACGAGCAGTACTTC CASSDPGQKSYEQYF NA TRBV2 TRBD1 TRBJ2-7
TGTGCCAGCAGCCAAGGTCAGGGGTTTGTCTTC CASSQGQGFVF NA TRBV3-1/TRBV3-2 NA TRBJ1-2
TGCGCCAGCAGCTTGGGAGACTTAGGATATAATTCACCCCTCCACTTT CASSLGDLGYNSPLHF NA TRBV5-1 NA TRBJ1-6
TGTGCCACCAGCCGAGAGAAGGACAGTCGAAGCCCCCAGCATTTT CATSREKDSRSPQHF once TRBV15 NA TRBJ1-5
TGTGCCAGCAGCTTAATTCCTAGGGCGGAGTACAATGAGCAGTTCTTC CASSLIPRAEYNEQFF once TRBV7-3 NA TRBJ2-1
TGCGCCAGCAGCTTGGCCGGGACAGGGGGCGCTGGGGCCAACGTCCTGACTTTC CASSLAGTGGAGANVLTF NA TRBV5-1 TRBD1 TRBJ2-6
TGTGCCACCAGTGATCGGGGGAGGGCCCTTTCAGAGCAGTTCTTC CATSDRGRALSEQFF NA TRBV24-1 TRBD2 TRBJ2-1
TGTGCCAGCAGCTTCCCAGGGCTAGAGACCCAGTACTTC CASSFPGLETQYF NA TRBV5-6 NA TRBJ2-5
TGTGCCAGTAGTCCAAGGACAGGGACCTCCTATGGCTACACCTTC CASSPRTGTSYGYTF NA TRBV19 TRBD1 TRBJ1-2
TGTGCCTGGAGGGGGTACACTGAAGCTTTCTTT CAWRGYTEAFF NA TRBV30 NA TRBJ1-1
TGCGCCAGCCGACCAAGCGGGTTAAGGGAGACCCAGTACTTC CASRPSGLRETQYF NA TRBV5-1 NA TRBJ2-5
TGTGCCAGCTACGGACAGTTGGAGGAGACCCAGTACTTC CASYGQLEETQYF few TRBV18 NA TRBJ2-5
TGTGCCAGCAGCTTGGTGAGCTCTGGAAACACCATATATTTT CASSLVSSGNTIYF NA TRBV7-9 NA TRBJ1-3
TGTGCCAGCAGTTCGAGGAGGGGCAATCAGCCCCAGCATTTT CASSSRRGNQPQHF NA TRBV5-5 NA TRBJ1-5
TGTGCCAGCAACCGGGACAGCGGGTCGGGTCAGCCCCAGCATTTT CASNRDSGSGQPQHF NA TRBV2 TRBD1 TRBJ1-5
TGCGCCAGCAGCCCGACTCCGGAAAGGGGTGAAAAACTGTTTTTT CASSPTPERGEKLFF NA TRBV10-2 NA TRBJ1-4
TGTGCCAGCAGCCAAAGGGGGGCCGGGGAGCTGTTTTTT CASSQRGAGELFF NA TRBV3-1/TRBV3-2 NA TRBJ2-2
TGTGCCAGCAGCCAAGGGCCACAGAGCAATCAGCCCCAGCATTTT CASSQGPQSNQPQHF NA TRBV3-1/TRBV3-2 NA TRBJ1-5